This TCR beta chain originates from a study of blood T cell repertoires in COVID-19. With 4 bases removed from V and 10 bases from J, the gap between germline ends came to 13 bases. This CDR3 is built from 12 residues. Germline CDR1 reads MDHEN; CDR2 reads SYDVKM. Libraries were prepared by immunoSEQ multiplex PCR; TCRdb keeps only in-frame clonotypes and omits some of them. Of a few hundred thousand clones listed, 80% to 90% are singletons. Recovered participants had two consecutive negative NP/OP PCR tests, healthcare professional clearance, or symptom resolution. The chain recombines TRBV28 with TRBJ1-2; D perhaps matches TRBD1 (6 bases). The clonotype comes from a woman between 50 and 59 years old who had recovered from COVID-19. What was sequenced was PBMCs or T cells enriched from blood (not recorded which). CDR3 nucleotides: TGTGCCAGCAGTTCCACAGGGAGAAACTACACCTTC. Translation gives CASSSTGRNYTF.